This T cell receptor (beta chain) derives from a study of blood T cell repertoires in COVID-19. Study overall: Whether acute or convalescent, the COVID-19 samples came from the United States, Italy and Spain.

In the original processing: Counts of nucleated cells, estimated from reference gene primer amplification, were obtained. TCRdb's table, derived via immunoSEQ multiplex PCR, lists solely in-frame clones and lacks some. V and J calls and clone size are those listed in that table; D and trimming were worked out from the DNA. The profile shows tens of thousands of clones, 85% to 90% of them singletons. Germline CDR1 reads SEHNR; CDR2 reads FQNEAQ (reference sequence). The CDR3 covers 16 residues. V was shortened by 5 bases and J by 4 bases, with 19 bases between the two germline ends. Input material: peripheral blood. The rearrangement links TRBV7-9 to TRBJ2-3, with D possibly matching TRBD2 (7 bases). The sequence was obtained from an elderly woman with acute or convalescent COVID-19. CDR3 nucleotides: TGTGCCAGCAGCCGACCGGGGGGCACTGGCGCAGATACGCAGTATTTT. Translated, it gives CASSRPGGTGADTQYF.